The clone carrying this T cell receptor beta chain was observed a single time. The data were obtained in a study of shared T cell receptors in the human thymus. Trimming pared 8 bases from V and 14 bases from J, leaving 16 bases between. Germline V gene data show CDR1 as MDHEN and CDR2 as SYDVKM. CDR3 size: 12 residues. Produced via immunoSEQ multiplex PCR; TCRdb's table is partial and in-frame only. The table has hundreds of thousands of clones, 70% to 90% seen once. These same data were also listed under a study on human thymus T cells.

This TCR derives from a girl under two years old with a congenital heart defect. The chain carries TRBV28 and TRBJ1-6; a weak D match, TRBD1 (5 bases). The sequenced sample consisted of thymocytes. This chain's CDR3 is CASAVEGRTLHF. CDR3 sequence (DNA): TGTGCCAGCGCGGTGGAGGGGAGGACCCTCCACTTT.